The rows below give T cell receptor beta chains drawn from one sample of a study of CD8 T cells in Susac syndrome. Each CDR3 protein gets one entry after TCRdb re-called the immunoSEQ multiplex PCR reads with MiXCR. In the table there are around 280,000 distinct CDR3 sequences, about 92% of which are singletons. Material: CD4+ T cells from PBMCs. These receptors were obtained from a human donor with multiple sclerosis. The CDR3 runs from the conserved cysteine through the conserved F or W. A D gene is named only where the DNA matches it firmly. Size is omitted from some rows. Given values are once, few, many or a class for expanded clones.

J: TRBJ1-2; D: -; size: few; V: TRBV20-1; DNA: TGCAGTGCTAGAGGGGAGACTCCCGCTAACTATGGCTACACCTTC; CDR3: CSARGETPANYGYTF
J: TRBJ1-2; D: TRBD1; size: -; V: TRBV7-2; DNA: TGTGCCAGCAGCGCTGACGGACAGGGTTGGGGCTACACCTTC; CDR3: CASSADGQGWGYTF
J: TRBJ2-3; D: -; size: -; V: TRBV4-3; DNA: TGCGCCAGCAGCCAAGAGAATCGAGGGCCGGGTGGAGATACGCAGTATTTT; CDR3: CASSQENRGPGGDTQYF
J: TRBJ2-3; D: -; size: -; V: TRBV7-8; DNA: TGTGCCAGCAGCCCCTGGGGGGCGGGAGATACGCAGTATTTT; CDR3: CASSPWGAGDTQYF
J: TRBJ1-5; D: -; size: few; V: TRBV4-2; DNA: TGTGCCAGCAGCCCATCCCTACCGGGACACTCGCAGCATTTT; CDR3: CASSPSLPGHSQHF
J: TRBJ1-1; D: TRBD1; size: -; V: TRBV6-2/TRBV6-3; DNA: TGTGCCAGCAGCTACCATCGGAGGGGGCAAGCTTTCTTT; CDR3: CASSYHRRGQAFF
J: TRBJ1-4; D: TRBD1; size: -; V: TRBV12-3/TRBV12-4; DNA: TGTGCCAGCAGTTATGACAGGGTCGAAAAACTGTTTTTT; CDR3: CASSYDRVEKLFF
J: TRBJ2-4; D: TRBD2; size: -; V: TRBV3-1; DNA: TGTGCCAGCAGCGGGAGCGGGAGGACATACATTCAGTACTTC; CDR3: CASSGSGRTYIQYF
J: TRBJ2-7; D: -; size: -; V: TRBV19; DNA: TGTGCCAGTAGTTCCATATTAGGGGGAGGGGCGGTGGAGCAGTACTTC; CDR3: CASSSILGGGAVEQYF
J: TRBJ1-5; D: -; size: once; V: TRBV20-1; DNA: TGCAGTGCTAGAGATCTTGGGGGGATCAATCAGCCCCAGCATTTT; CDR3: CSARDLGGINQPQHF
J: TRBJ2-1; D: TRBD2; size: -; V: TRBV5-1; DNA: TGCGCCAGCAGCCCGGGACTAGCGGGGGGCATCTACAATGAGCAGTTCTTC; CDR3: CASSPGLAGGIYNEQFF
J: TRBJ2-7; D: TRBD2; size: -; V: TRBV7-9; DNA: TGTGCCAGCAGGATAGGGGGTAGCGGGAGCGCTGGCGAGCAGTACTTC; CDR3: CASRIGGSGSAGEQYF
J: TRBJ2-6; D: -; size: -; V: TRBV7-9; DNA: TGTGCCAGCAACATTGTGGTGAATAGATCTGGGGCCAACGTCCTGACTTTC; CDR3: CASNIVVNRSGANVLTF
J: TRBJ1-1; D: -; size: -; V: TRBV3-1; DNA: TGTGCCAGCACCTTGATAGGGGACGGGTCGGCTGAAGCTTTCTTT; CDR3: CASTLIGDGSAEAFF
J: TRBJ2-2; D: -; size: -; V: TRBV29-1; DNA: TGCAGCGTTGAAGTGGGTGGGAACACCGGGGAGCTGTTTTTT; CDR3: CSVEVGGNTGELFF
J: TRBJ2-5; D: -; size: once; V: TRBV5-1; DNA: TGCGCCAGCAGCTTGTTCCCGGGTAGCGGCGGTCGGGAGACCCAGTACTTC; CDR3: CASSLFPGSGGRETQYF
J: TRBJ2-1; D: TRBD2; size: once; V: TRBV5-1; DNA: TGCGCCAGCAGCTTGTTCGGGGGGAGGAACCACAATGAGCAGTTCTTC; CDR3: CASSLFGGRNHNEQFF
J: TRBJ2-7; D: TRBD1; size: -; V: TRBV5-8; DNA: TGTGCCAGCAGCTGGTCTCCGGGACAGGGCTACGAGCAGTACTTC; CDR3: CASSWSPGQGYEQYF
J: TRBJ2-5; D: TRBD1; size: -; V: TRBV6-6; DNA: TGTGCCAGCAGTTACCCCCGGACAGGGGGCGCTGAGACCCAGTACTTC; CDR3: CASSYPRTGGAETQYF
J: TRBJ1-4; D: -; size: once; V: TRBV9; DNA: TGTGCCAGCAGCTTGACGGGAAGACAGCACTCTAATGAAAAACTGTTTTTT; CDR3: CASSLTGRQHSNEKLFF
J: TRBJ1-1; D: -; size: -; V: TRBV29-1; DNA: TGCAGCGTTGAAGGTGGGGCAGGCAAGGAAGCTTTCTTT; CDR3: CSVEGGAGKEAFF
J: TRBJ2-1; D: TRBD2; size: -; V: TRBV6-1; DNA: TGTGCCAGCAGACTGACTAGCGGGGGTTCTAGCTCCTACAATGAGCAGTTCTTC; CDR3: CASRLTSGGSSSYNEQFF
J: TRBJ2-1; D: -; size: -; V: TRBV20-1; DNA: TGCAGTGGCACGCCCCCGGGACTGCAGTTCTTC; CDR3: CSGTPPGLQFF
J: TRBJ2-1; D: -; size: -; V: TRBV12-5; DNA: TGTGCTAGTGGTTGGAATGAGCAGTTCTTC; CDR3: CASGWNEQFF
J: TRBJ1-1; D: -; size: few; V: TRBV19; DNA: TGTGCCAGTAGTAAGGGGGTGAACACTGAAGCTTTCTTT; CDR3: CASSKGVNTEAFF
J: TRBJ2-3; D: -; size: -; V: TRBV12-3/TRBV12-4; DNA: TGTGCCAGCAGTTTAGGCGGTGCTGGCTCAGATACGCAGTATTTT; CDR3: CASSLGGAGSDTQYF
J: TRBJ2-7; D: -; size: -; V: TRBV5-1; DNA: TGCGCCAGCAGCCGGCAGCCTCTGGACCAGTACGAGCAGTACTTC; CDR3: CASSRQPLDQYEQYF
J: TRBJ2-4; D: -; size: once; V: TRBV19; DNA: TGTGCCAGTACCCCGGACCGTGGGGGAGGAGGTAACATTCAGTACTTC; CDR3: CASTPDRGGGGNIQYF
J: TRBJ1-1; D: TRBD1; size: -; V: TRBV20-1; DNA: TGCAGTGCTAGCGGACAGGGGAAAAACACTGAAGCTTTCTTT; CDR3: CSASGQGKNTEAFF
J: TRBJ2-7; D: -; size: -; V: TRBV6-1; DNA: TGTGCCAGCAGTTCCCCCTCCTCCTACGAGCAGTACTTC; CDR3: CASSSPSSYEQYF
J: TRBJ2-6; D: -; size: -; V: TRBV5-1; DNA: TGCGCCAGCTCTGGGGGGAGCTCTGGGGCCAACGTCCTGACTTTC; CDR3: CASSGGSSGANVLTF
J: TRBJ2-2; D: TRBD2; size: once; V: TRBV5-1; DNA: TGCGCCAGCAGCTTTACTAGCGGGAGCAACACCGGGGAGCTGTTTTTT; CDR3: CASSFTSGSNTGELFF
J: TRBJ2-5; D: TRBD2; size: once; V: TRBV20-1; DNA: TGCAGTGCTCACGGACTAGCGGGAGTGCAAGAGACCCAGTACTTC; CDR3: CSAHGLAGVQETQYF
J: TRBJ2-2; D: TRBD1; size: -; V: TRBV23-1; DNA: TGCGCCAGCAGTCAATCCCCGGGACAGGGGGCGGACACCGGGGAGCTGTTTTTT; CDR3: CASSQSPGQGADTGELFF
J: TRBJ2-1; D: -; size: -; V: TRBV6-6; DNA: TGTGCCACCCGGGGGTATTTGAGGAATGAGCAGTTCTTC; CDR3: CATRGYLRNEQFF
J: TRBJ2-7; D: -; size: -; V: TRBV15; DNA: TGTGCCACCAGCAGAGATCGAGGGGAAGCCTACGAGCAGTACTTC; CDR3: CATSRDRGEAYEQYF
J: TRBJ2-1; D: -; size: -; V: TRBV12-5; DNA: TGTGCTAGTGGTCCTCGGGGAGGGGGCGAGTTCAATGAGCAGTTCTTC; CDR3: CASGPRGGGEFNEQFF
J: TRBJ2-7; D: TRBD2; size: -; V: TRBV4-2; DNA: TGTACCAGCAGCCAAGGGCGCAGACTAGCGGGAGACTACGAGCAGTACTTC; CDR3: CTSSQGRRLAGDYEQYF
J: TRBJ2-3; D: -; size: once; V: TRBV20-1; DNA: TGCAGTGCTACGGTTGCTAGCGCGGGCACAGATACGCAGTATTTT; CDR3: CSATVASAGTDTQYF
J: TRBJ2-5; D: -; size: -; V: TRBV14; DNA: TGTGCCAGCAGCCAAGGAACTAGACAGTACTTC; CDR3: CASSQGTRQYF
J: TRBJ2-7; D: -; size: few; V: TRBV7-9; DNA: TGTGCCAGCAGCTTAGCGGTCAGCACCTACGAGCAGTACTTC; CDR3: CASSLAVSTYEQYF
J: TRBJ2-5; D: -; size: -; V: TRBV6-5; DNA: TGTGCCAGCAGGCGACGGTACCCTCAAGAGACCCAGTACTTC; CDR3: CASRRRYPQETQYF